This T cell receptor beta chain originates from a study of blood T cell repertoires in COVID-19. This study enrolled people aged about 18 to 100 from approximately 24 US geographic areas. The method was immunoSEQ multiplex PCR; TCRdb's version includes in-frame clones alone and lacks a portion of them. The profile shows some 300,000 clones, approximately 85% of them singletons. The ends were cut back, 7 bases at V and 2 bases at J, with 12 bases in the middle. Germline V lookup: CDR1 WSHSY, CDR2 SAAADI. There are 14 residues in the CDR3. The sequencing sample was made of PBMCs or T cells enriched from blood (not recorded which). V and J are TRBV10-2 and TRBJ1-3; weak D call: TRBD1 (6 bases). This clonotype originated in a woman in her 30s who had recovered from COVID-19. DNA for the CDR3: TGCGCCAGCATGAGGGGGACAACTGGAAACACCATATATTTT. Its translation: CASMRGTTGNTIYF.